This TCR beta chain was captured in a study of OX40 agonist ivuxolimab in advanced cancers. About the full investigation: Ivuxolimab was a fully human IgG2 agonistic monoclonal antibody targeting the costimulatory receptor OX40 (CD134). The paper describes the monotherapy dose-escalation part (N of about 55 patients) of the phase I trial of ivuxolimab. In the dose-escalation cohort, 70% to 90% of patients were male, and the mean age was 60 years with a range of roughly 23 to 79. The point of sequencing TCRbeta in the periphery was to test whether ivuxolimab changed TCR sequence diversity and drove clonal T-cell expansion. Prior anti-PD-1, anti-PD-L1 or anti-CTLA-4 therapy was permitted, and checkpoint inhibitors had been received by more than 35% of dose-escalation patients. Of the approximately 50 dose-escalation patients, hepatocellular carcinoma was present in roughly 19, melanoma in roughly 15, renal cell carcinoma in 9 and head and neck cancer in 9. Partial responses were achieved by three dose-escalation patients, of whom one had hepatocellular carcinoma and two had cutaneous melanoma. Intravenous ivuxolimab was administered to patients every 2 weeks at six dose levels: 0.01, 0.1, 0.3, 1.5, 3 and 10 mg/kg.

Of note for this clone: It has no known antigen specificity. No much larger clonotype is one base removed from it; base qualities were not supplied.

Patients with autoimmune disease history or receiving systemic immunosuppression were excluded from the trial. Peripheral blood for TCR sequencing was collected from all dose cohorts at baseline, on cycle 4 day 1, and on cycle 7 day 1. Samples came from an open-label, multicenter, first-in-human phase I dose-escalation trial of ivuxolimab. Adults with locally advanced or metastatic melanoma, renal cell, hepatocellular, or head and neck squamous cell carcinoma were enrolled in the trial. Before TCR sequencing, CD4+ T cells and CD8+ T cells were sorted from peripheral blood as separate populations. The study at large found these results: In the 0.1-3.0 mg/kg groups, partial responders were among the patients with the lowest normalized peripheral clonal expansion, particularly in CD8+ T cells. At doses from 0.1 to 3.0 mg/kg, clonal expansion was seen in both CD4+ and CD8+ blood T cells between baseline and week 6. On average, CD8+ T cells showed more expanded clones than CD4+ T cells after ivuxolimab. The antigen specificity of the peripheral T cells that underwent clonal expansion was not determined. Low levels of normalized T-cell clonal expansion were also seen in some patients who did not respond.

For sequencing of the TCRbeta CDR3 region, genomic DNA was extracted from the sorted cells. The immunoSEQ Assay was used for sequencing of TCRbeta CDR3 regions. This is the immuneACCESS table as TCRdb keeps it, with only in-frame sequences that have V and J called. A part of the clones is gone; compared with another copy, unresolved V genes explain less than half, and the rest is unexplained. The sample data list more than 55,000 clones, and about 89% of these were observed just once. Approximately 0.78% of the sample lies in the top ten. The germline V gene (reference sequence) gives CDR1 as GTSNPN and CDR2 as SVGIG. V loses 5 bases of germline sequence and J loses 3 bases, and the interval between the two ends is 11 bases. The CDR3 numbers 13 residues from cysteine through phenylalanine. The retained sequence is limited to the CDR3, 39 bases, with the frame set at the first base.

Sequences were derived from CD4+ or CD8+ T cells sorted from blood, sampled in a trial of the OX40 agonist ivuxolimab. The receptor chain draws on TRBV30 and TRBJ2-1, with no reliable assignment of the D segment. This receptor was obtained from an adult with an advanced solid tumor such as melanoma, head and neck, liver or kidney cancer. DNA sequence: TGTGCCTGGTCAACGGAACTCTACAATGAGCAGTTCTTC. It specifies CAWSTELYNEQFF.